A selection of T cell receptor beta chains follows, all from one sample in a study of cytotoxic CD8 clonotypes in ibrutinib-treated CLL. Sequencing used immunoSEQ multiplex PCR; TCRdb keeps in-frame clones, though not all of them. The data show 45,000 or so clones, roughly 57% seen once. The sequencing here drew on PBMCs, taken after 24 months of ibrutinib treatment. The source is a human donor with chronic lymphocytic leukemia. Each CDR3 is given with its conserved first and last residue.

j_gene: TRBJ2-3
v_gene: TRBV5-1
CDR3aa: CASSLGNRADTQYF

j_gene: TRBJ2-7
v_gene: TRBV2
CDR3aa: CASSTQRHYEQYF

j_gene: TRBJ2-3
v_gene: TRBV5-1
CDR3aa: CASSTGTPTDTQYF

j_gene: TRBJ1-4
v_gene: TRBV6-5
CDR3aa: CASGRTGINEKLFF

j_gene: TRBJ1-6
v_gene: TRBV5-4
CDR3aa: CASSLRGPNSPLHF

j_gene: TRBJ2-3
v_gene: TRBV7-9
CDR3aa: CASSPQTVGGGTDTQYF

j_gene: TRBJ1-2
v_gene: TRBV7-9
CDR3aa: CASSPREGYGYTF

j_gene: TRBJ2-3
v_gene: TRBV29-1
CDR3aa: CSDLPTASTDTQYF

j_gene: TRBJ2-3
v_gene: TRBV5-6
CDR3aa: CASSSWDRRTDTQYF

j_gene: TRBJ2-7
v_gene: TRBV6-6
CDR3aa: CASRATQFPPSEQYF

j_gene: TRBJ1-5
v_gene: TRBV15
CDR3aa: CATSSYRDRKAPQHF

j_gene: TRBJ1-2
v_gene: TRBV5-1
CDR3aa: CASNRGQGGDYGYTF

j_gene: TRBJ2-5
v_gene: TRBV5-4
CDR3aa: CASSLAVGTGFETQYF

j_gene: TRBJ2-1
v_gene: TRBV7-6
CDR3aa: CASSLALPGSPYNEQFF

j_gene: TRBJ1-1
v_gene: TRBV5-1
CDR3aa: CASSLGGNTEAFF

j_gene: TRBJ2-3
v_gene: TRBV6-4
CDR3aa: CASSAGTAVTTDTQYF

j_gene: TRBJ1-1
v_gene: TRBV2
CDR3aa: CANTKTGTGSTEAFF

j_gene: TRBJ2-7
v_gene: TRBV4-2
CDR3aa: CASSQGEGQGPYEQYF

j_gene: TRBJ2-1
v_gene: TRBV11-2
CDR3aa: CASSLVPGPFF

j_gene: TRBJ1-2
v_gene: TRBV4-2
CDR3aa: CASSQDWIAGRSGYTF

j_gene: TRBJ2-5
v_gene: TRBV6-6
CDR3aa: CASSYSGGGSQETQYF

j_gene: TRBJ1-5
v_gene: TRBV11-2
CDR3aa: CASSSRAGGNQPQHF

j_gene: TRBJ1-4
v_gene: TRBV4-1
CDR3aa: CASSQGQLKEKLFF

j_gene: TRBJ1-2
v_gene: TRBV28
CDR3aa: CASSNPDRVEGYTF

j_gene: TRBJ2-3
v_gene: TRBV11-2
CDR3aa: CASNSGGSGLTNTDTQYF